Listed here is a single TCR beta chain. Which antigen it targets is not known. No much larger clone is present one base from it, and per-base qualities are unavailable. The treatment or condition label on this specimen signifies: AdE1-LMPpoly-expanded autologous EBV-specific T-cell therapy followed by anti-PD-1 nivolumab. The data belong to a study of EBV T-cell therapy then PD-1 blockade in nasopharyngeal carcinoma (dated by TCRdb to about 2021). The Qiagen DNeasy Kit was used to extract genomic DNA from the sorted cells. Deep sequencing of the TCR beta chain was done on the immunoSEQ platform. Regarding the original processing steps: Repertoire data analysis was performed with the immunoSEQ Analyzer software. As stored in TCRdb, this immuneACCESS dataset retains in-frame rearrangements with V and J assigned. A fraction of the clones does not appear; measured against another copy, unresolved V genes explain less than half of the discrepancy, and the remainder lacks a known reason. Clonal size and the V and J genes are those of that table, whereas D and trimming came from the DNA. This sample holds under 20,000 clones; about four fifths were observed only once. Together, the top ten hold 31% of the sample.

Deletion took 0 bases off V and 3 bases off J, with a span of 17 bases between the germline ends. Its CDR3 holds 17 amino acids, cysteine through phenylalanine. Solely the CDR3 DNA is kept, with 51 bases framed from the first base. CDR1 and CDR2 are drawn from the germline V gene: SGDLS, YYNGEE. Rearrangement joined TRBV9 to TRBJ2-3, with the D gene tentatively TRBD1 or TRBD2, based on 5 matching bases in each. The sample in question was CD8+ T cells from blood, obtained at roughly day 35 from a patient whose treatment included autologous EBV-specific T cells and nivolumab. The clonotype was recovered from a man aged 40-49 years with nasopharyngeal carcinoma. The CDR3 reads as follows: CASSVDGAAPQTDTQYF. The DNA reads TGTGCCAGCAGCGTAGACGGGGCGGCCCCTCAGACAGATACGCAGTATTTT.